This record looks at one T cell receptor (beta chain) sequence and its context. This specimen includes other DNA sequences encoding the same CDR3. Study processing details: Reference gene primer amplification gave estimated nucleated cell counts. The repertoire was sequenced with immunoSEQ multiplex PCR; TCRdb's copy has only in-frame clones and lacks some. The V and J calls and clone size were taken over from that table, and D and trimming were inferred from the DNA. The sample lists 250,000 to 300,000 clones, around 90% occurring once. Individuals aged about 18 to 89 years were recruited from 24 US areas. This entry belongs to a study of blood T cell repertoires in COVID-19. Whole-study context: Resolution of symptoms, clearance, or two negative PCRs was present in recovered Cohort 3 donors. Researchers got acute and convalescent COVID-19 samples from the United States, Italy and Spain.

V dropped 2 bases and J dropped 7 bases, with 9 bases sitting between them. CDR1 is LNHDA and CDR2 is SQIVND in the germline V gene (reference sequence). The CDR3 is 13 residues long. The material sequenced was PBMCs or T cells enriched from blood (not recorded which). The sequence was collected from a woman aged 55-75 years in a cohort exposed to, infected with or recovered from COVID-19 (not recorded which). The chain employs TRBV19 and TRBJ1-5, with D unresolved. CDR3 sequence reads: CASSIPGGQPQHF. DNA for the CDR3: TGTGCCAGTAGTATACCAGGAGGACAGCCCCAGCATTTT.